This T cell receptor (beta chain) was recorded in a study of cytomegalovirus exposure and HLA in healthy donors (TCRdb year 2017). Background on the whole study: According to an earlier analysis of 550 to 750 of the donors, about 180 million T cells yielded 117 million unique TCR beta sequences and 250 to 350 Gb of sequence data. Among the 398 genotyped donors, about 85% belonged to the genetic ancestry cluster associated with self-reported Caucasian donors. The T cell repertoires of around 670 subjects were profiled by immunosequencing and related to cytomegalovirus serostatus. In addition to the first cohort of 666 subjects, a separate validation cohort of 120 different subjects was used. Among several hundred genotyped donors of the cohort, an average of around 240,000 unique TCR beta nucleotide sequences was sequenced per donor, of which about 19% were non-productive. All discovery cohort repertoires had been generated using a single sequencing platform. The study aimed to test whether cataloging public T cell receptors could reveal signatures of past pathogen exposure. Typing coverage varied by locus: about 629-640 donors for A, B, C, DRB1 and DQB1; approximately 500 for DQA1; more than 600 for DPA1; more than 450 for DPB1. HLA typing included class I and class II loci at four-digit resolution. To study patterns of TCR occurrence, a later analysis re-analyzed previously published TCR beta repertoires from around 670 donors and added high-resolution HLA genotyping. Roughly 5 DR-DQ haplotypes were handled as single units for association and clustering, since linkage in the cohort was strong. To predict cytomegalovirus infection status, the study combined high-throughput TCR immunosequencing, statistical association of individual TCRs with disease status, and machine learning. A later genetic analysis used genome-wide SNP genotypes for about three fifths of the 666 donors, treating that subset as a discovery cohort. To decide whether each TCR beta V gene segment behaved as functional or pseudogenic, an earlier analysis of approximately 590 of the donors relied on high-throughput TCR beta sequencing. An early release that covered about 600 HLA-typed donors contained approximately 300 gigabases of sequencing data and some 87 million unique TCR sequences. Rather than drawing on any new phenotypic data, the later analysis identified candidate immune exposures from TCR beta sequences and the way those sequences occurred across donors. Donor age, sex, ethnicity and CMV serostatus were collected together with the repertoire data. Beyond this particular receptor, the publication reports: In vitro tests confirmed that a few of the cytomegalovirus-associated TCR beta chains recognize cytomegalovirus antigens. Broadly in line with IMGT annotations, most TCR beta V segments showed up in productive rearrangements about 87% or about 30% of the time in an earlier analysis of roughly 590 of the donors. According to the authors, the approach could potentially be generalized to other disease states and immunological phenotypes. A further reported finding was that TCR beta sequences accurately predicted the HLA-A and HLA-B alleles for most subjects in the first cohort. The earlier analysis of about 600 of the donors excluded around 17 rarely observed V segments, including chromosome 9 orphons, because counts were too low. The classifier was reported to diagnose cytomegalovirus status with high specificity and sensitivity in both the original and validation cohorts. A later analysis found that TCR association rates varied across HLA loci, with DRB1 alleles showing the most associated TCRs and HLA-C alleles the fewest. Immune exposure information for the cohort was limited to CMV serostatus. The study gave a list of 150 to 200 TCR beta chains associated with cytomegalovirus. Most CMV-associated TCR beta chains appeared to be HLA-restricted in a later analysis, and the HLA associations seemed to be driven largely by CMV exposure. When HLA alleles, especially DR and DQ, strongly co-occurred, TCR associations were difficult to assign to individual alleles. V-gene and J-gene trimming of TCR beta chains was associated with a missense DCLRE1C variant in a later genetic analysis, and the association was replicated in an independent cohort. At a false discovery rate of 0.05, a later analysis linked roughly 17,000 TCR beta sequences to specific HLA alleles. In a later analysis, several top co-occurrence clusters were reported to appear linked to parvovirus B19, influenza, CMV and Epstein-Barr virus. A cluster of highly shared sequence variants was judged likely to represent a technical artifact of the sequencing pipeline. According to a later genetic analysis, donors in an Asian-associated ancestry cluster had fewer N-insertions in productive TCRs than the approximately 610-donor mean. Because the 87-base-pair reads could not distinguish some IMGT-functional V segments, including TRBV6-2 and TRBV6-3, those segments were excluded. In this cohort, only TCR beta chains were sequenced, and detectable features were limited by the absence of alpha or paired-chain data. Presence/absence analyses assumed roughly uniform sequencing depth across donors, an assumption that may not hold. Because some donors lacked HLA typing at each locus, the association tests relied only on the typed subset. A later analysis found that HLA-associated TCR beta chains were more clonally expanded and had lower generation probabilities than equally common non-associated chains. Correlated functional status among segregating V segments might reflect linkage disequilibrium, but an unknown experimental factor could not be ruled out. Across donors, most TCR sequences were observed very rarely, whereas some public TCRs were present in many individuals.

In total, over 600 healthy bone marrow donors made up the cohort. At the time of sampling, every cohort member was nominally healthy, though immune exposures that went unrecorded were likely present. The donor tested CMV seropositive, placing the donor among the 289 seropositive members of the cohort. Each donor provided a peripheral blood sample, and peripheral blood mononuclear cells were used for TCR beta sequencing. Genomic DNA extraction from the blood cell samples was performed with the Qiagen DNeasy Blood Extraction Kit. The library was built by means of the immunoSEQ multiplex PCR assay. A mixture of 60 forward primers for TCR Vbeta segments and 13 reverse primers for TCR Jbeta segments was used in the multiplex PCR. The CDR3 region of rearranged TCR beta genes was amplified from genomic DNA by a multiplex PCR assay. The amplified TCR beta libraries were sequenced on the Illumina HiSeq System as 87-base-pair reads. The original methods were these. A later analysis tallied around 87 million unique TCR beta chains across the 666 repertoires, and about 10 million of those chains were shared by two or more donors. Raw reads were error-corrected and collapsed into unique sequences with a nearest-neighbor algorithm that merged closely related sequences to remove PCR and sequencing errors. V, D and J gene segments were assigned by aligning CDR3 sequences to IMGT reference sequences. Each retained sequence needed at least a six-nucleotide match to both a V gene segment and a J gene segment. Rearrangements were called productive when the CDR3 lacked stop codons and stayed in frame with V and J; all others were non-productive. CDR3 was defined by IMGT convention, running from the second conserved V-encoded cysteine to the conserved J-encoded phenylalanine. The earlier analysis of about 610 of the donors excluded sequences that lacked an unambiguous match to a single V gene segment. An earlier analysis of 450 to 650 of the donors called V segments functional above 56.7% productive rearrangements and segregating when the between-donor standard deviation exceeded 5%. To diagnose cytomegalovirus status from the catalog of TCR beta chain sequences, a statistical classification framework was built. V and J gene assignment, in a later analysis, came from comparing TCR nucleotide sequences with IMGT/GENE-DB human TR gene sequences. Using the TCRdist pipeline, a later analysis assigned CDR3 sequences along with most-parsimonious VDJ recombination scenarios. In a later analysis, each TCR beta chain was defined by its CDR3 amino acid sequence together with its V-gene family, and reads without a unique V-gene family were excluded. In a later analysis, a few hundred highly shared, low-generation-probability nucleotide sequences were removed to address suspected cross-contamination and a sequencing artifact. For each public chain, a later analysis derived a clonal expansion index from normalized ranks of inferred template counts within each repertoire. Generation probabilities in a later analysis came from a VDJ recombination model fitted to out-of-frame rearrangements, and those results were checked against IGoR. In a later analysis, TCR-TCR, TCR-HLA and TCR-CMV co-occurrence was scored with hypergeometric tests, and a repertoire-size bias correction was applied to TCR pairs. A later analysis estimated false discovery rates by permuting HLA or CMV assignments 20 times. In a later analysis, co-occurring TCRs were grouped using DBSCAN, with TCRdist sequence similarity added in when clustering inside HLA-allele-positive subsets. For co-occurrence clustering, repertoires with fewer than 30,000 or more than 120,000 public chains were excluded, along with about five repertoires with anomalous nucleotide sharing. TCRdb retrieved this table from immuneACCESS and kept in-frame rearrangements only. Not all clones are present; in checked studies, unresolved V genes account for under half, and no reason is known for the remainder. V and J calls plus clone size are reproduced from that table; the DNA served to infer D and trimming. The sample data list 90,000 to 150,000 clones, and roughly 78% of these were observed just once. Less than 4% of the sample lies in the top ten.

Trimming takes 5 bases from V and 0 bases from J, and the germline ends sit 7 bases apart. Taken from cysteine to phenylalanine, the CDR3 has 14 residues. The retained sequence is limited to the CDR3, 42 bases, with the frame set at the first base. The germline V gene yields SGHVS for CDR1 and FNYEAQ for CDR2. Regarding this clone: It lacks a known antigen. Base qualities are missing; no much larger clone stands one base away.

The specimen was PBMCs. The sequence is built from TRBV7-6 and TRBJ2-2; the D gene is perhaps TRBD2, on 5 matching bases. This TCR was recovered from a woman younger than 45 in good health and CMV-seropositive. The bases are TGTGCCAGCAGCACACTAGCGAACACCGGGGAGCTGTTTTTT. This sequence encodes CASSTLANTGELFF.